The T cell receptor beta chain under discussion was sequenced for a study of blood T cells in healthy people across ages. General observations from the study: Unknown donor CMV status possibly confounded expanded clonotype changes. No conclusive comparison of naive versus antigen-experienced cells was possible with unsorted PBMCs.

With respect to this clonotype: Its antigen is undetermined.

Through a sample-barcoded 5' primer and a J-beta primer mix, a second PCR was run for roughly 6 to 12 cycles. Each CDR3 protein is one row after TCRdb ran MiXCR on the 5' RACE reads. The sample includes roughly 2 million distinct CDR3 sequences, 40% to 55% of them seen just once. Extraction of total RNA produced a minimum of 5.5 micrograms from each sample. This receptor was obtained from a middle-aged woman in good health. The sequenced material came from blood.

The CDR3 here is CASSPPGHPDTQYF. For the CDR3, the DNA is TGTGCCAGCAGTCCGCCGGGACACCCAGATACGCAGTATTTT. The genes are TRBV3-1 and TRBJ2-3; weak D call: TRBD1 (6 bases). Per germline, CDR1 LGHDT and CDR2 YNNKEL (reference sequence). The length of the CDR3 is 14 residues. Deletions cut 6 bases from V and 4 bases from J, with 14 bases between.